The 10 T cell receptor beta chains below were found in one sample sequenced in a study of blood T cell repertoires in COVID-19 (dated by TCRdb to 2020 to 2022). The library was generated by the immunoSEQ multiplex PCR assay. Not all clones reach the TCRdb copy of this immuneACCESS table, which keeps in-frame sequences only. Checked studies attribute under half of the gap to unresolved V genes and leave the rest unexplained. Within this sample are about 82,000 clones, with around 88% of them counted one time only. The top ten clones comprise over 15% of the sample. Sequencing input: peripheral blood. Receptors were obtained from a woman in her sixties or seventies with acute or convalescent COVID-19.

J is TRBJ2-3 and V is TRBV7-2; 9 bases fit TRBD2. Germline V gene sequence: CDR1 SGHTA, CDR2 FQGNSA. V lost 4 bases, J lost 4 bases, and 12 bases stayed unmatched. This CDR3 spans 17 amino acids. As DNA, the CDR3 is TGTGCCAGCAGCTCCTACCAGCGGGGGGTGGGGGCAGATACGCAGTATTTT. Its protein is CASSSYQRGVGADTQYF.

This rearrangement joins TRBV19 to TRBJ2-1; tentative D call: TRBD2 (6 bases). Germline assignment: CDR1 LNHDA and CDR2 SQIVND (reference sequence). This CDR3 has 10 amino acids. The V and J ends lost 9 bases and 7 bases respectively, with 7 bases between them. The CDR3: CASGSNEQFF. DNA of the CDR3: TGTGCCAGCGGGAGTAATGAGCAGTTCTTC.

The genes are TRBV25-1 and TRBJ1-6, with D perhaps TRBD1 (5 bases). The germline gives CDR1 MGHDK, CDR2 SYGVNS. The CDR3 is 14 amino acids. Trimming stripped 8 bases from V and 7 bases from J, with 15 bases between. CDR3 DNA sequence: TGTGCCAGCGCCTTCAGGGAGGTCAATTCACCCCTCCACTTT. It codes for CASAFREVNSPLHF.

The rearrangement uses TRBV7-9 and TRBJ1-2, with D perhaps TRBD1 (5 bases). Trimming pared 2 bases from V and 8 bases from J, leaving 12 bases between. The CDR3 consists of 13 residues. Germline CDR1 and CDR2: SEHNR and FQNEAQ (reference sequence). This chain's CDR3 is CASSLSGGEGYTF. For the CDR3, the DNA is TGTGCCAGCAGCTTATCGGGGGGAGAGGGCTACACCTTC.

This chain connects TRBV5-1 to TRBJ2-6, with a possible D match to TRBD1 (6 bases). V was shortened by 4 bases and J by 1 base, with 21 bases between the two germline ends. The CDR3 has 19 amino acids. The germline V gene has CDR1 SGHRS and CDR2 YFSETQ. The CDR3 loop is CASSTEPQGPGSGANVLTF. The CDR3 region has the DNA TGCGCCAGCAGCACTGAACCTCAGGGGCCCGGTTCTGGGGCCAACGTCCTGACTTTC.

V is TRBV2 and J is TRBJ1-6; 7 nucleotides agree with TRBD1. This CDR3 has 16 amino acids. Germline CDR1 reads SNHLY; CDR2 reads FYNNEI. After removal of 2 bases from V and 7 bases from J, the junction contained 8 bases not matched to a gene. The CDR3 sequence: CASSERGQALNSPLHF. CDR3 sequence (DNA): TGTGCCAGCAGTGAAAGAGGACAGGCCCTAAATTCACCCCTCCACTTT.

The V and J genes are TRBV6-5 and TRBJ2-1; 9 positions agree with TRBD2. The CDR3 sequence is 13 residues long. With V trimmed by 0 bases and J by 15 bases, 6 bases remained unmatched. Looked up from germline, CDR1 is MNHEY and CDR2 is SVGAGI. The DNA of the CDR3 is TGTGCCAGCAGTTACTCGGGGACTAGCCAAACGTTCTTC. This sequence encodes CASSYSGTSQTFF.

V and J are TRBV7-9 and TRBJ1-1, with TRBD1 matching over 7 bases. Per the germline V gene, CDR1 is SEHNR and CDR2 is FQNEAQ (reference sequence). Trimming removed 3 bases from V and 4 bases from J; junction bases left unmatched: 8. The CDR3 extends over 15 amino acids. The CDR3 DNA follows: TGTGCCAGCAGCTTGATCGGACAGGAGGGCACTGAAGCTTTCTTT. This translates into CASSLIGQEGTEAFF. Full variable domain (rest looked up from reference TRBV7-9 and TRBJ1-1): DTGVSQNPRHKITKRGQNVTFRCDPISEHNRLYWYRQTLGQGPEFLTYFQNEAQLEKSRLLSDRFSAERPKGSFSTLEIQRTEQGDSAMYLCASSLIGQEGTEAFFGQGTRLTVV.

CDR3 in amino acids: CASSELGDNEQFF. CDR3 sequence (DNA): TGTGCCAGCAGTGAATTAGGAGACAATGAGCAGTTCTTC. The V gene is TRBV25-1, the J gene TRBJ2-1, with no clear D. V lost 1 base, J lost 5 bases, and 6 bases lay in between. CDR3 length: 13 residues. Germline V gene lookup returns CDR1 MGHDK and CDR2 SYGVNS.

V is TRBV5-1 and J is TRBJ2-7; D might be TRBD1 (5 bases). Germline lookup yields CDR1 SGHRS and CDR2 YFSETQ. The CDR3 runs to 16 residues. V lost 0 bases and J 7 bases, leaving 20 bases between the germline ends. The CDR3 region has the DNA TGCGCCAGCAGCTTGGCCCGAGACAGCCACTCTACGGAGCAGTACTTC. Its translation: CASSLARDSHSTEQYF.